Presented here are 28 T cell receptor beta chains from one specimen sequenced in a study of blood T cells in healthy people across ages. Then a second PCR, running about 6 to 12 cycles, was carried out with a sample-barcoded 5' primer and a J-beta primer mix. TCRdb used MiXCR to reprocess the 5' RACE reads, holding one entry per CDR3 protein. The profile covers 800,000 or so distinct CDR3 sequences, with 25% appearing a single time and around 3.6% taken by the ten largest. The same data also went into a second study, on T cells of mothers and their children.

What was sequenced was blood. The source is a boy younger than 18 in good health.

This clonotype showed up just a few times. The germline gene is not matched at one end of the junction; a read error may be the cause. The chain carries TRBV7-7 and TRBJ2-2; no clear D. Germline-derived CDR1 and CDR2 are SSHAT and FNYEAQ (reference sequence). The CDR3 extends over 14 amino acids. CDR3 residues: CASSWALNTGELFF. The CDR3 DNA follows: TGTGCTAGCAGCTGGGCACTCAACACCGGGGAGCTGTTTTTT.

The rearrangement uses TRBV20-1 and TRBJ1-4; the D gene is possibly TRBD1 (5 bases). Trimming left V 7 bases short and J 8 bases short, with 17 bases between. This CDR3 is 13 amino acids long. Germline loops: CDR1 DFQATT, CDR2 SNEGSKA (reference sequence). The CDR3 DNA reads TGCAGTGTCCGCGGGACTCCGCAGGAAAAACTGTTTTTT. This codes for CSVRGTPQEKLFF.

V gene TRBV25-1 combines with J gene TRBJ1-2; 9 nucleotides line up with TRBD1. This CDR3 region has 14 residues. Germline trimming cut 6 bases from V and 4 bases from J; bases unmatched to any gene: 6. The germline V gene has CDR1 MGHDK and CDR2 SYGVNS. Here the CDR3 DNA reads TGTGCCAGCAGCGCCACAGGGGGCCTCTATGGCTACACCTTC. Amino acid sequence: CASSATGGLYGYTF.

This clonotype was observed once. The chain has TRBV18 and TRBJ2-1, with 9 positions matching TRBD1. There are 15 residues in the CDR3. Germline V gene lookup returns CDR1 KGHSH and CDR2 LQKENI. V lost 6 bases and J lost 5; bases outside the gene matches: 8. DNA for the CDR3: TGTGCCAGCTCCGCCGGGACAGGGTCCCACAATGAGCAGTTCTTC. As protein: CASSAGTGSHNEQFF. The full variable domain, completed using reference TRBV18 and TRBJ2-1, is NAGVMQNPRHLVRRRGQEARLRCSPMKGHSHVYWYRQLPEEGLKFMVYLQKENIIDESGMPKERFSAEFPKEGPSILRIQQVVRGDSAAYFCASSAGTGSHNEQFFGPGTRLTVL.

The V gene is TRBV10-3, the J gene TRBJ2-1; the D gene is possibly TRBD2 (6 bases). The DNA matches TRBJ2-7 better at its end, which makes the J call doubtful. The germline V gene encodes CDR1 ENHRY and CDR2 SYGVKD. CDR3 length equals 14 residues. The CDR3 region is CAISDRGRTNEQYF. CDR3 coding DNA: TGTGCCATCAGTGATCGGGGGAGGACCAACGAGCAGTACTTC.

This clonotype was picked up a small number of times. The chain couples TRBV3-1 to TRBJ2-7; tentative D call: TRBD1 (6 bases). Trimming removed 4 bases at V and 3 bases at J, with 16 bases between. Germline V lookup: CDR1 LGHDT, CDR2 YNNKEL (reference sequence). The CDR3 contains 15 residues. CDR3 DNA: TGTGCCAGCAGCCCCGATACGGACAGCTACTACGAGCAGTACTTC. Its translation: CASSPDTDSYYEQYF.

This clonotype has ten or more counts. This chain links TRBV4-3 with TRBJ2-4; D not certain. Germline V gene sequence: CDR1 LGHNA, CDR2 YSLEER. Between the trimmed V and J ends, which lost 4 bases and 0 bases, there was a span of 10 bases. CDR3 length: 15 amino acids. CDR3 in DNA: TGCGCCAGCAGCCCTTCCCTGGGAGCCAAAAACATTCAGTACTTC. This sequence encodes CASSPSLGAKNIQYF.

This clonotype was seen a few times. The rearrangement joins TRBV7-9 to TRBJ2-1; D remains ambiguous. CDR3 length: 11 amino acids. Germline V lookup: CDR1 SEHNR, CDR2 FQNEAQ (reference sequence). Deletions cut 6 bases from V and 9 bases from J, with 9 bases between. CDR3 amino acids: CASRELLEQFF. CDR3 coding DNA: TGTGCCAGCAGAGAACTACTTGAGCAGTTCTTC.

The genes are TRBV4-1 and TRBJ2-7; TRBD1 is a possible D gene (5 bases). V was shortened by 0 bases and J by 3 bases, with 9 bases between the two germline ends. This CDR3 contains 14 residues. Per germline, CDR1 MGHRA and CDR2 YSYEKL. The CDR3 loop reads CASSQDQGYYEQYF. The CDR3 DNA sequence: TGCGCCAGCAGCCAAGATCAGGGTTACTACGAGCAGTACTTC.

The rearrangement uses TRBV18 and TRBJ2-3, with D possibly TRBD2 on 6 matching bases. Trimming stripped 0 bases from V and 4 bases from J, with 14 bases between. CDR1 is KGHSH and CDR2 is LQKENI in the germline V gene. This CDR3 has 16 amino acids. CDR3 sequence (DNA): TGTGCCAGCTCACCACCCTACGGGACTGGCTCAGATACGCAGTATTTT. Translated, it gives CASSPPYGTGSDTQYF.

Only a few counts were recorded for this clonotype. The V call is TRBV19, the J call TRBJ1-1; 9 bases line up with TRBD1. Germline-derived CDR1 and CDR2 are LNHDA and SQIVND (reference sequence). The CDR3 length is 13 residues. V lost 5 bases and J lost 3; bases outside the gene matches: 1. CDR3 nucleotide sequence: TGTGCCAGTAGTGGACAGGGGTACACTGAAGCTTTCTTT. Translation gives CASSGQGYTEAFF.

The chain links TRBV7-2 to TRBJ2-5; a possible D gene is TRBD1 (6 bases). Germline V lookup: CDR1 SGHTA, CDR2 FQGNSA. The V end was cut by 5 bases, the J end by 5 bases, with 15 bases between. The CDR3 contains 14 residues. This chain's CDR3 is CASSTLQGAETQYF. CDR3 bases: TGTGCCAGCAGCACCCTACAGGGCGCGGAGACCCAGTACTTC.

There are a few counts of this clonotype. CDR3 coding DNA: TGTGCCATCAGTGTGGGACTAGCGGAGTTCTCCTACGAGCAGTACTTC. Translating gives CAISVGLAEFSYEQYF. The V gene is TRBV10-3, the J gene TRBJ2-5; 11 nucleotides line up with TRBD2. The last part of the DNA fits TRBJ2-7 better; the J call may be wrong. There are 16 residues in the CDR3. Germline V lookup: CDR1 ENHRY, CDR2 SYGVKD.

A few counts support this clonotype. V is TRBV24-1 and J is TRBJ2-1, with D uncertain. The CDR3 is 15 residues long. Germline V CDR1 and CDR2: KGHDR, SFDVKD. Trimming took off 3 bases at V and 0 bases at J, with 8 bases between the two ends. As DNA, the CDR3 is TGTGCCACCAGTGATGGGCTAAGCTCCTACAATGAGCAGTTCTTC. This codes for CATSDGLSSYNEQFF.

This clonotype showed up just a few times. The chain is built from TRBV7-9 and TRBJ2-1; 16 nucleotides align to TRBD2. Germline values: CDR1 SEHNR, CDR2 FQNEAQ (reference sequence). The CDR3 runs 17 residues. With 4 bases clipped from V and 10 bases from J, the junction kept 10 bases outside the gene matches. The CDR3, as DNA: TGTGCCAGCAGCTGGGGACTAGCGGGAGGGCGCGGCGGGGAGCAGTTCTTC. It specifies CASSWGLAGGRGGEQFF.

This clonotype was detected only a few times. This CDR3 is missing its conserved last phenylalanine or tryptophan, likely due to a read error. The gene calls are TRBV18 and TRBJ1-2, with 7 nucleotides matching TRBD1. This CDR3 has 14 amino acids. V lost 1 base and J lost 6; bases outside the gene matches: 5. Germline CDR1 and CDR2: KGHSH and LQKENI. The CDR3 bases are TGTGCCAGCTCACCACTTGAGGGGGCGGATGGCTACACCCTC. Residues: CASSPLEGADGYTL.

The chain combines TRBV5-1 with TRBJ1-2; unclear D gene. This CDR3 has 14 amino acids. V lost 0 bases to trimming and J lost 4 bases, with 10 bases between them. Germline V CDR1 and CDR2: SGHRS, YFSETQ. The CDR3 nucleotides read TGCGCCAGCAGCTTGGTACCAGCTAGCTATGGCTACACCTTC. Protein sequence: CASSLVPASYGYTF.

The CDR3 protein is CASSFDSGSETQYF. The CDR3 DNA is TGTGCCAGCAGCTTCGACAGCGGGTCGGAGACCCAGTACTTC. V is TRBV5-4 and J is TRBJ2-5; maybe TRBD2 (6 bases). Trimming left V 2 bases short and J 5 bases short, with 13 bases between. The germline CDR1 and CDR2 sequences are SGHNT and YYREEE (reference sequence). CDR3 length: 14 amino acids. Full variable domain (remainder filled in from reference TRBV5-4 and TRBJ2-5): ETGVTQSPTHLIKTRGQQVTLRCSSQSGHNTVSWYQQALGQGPQFIFQYYREEENGRGNFPPRFSGLQFPNYSSELNVNALELDDSALYLCASSFDSGSETQYFGPGTRLLVL.

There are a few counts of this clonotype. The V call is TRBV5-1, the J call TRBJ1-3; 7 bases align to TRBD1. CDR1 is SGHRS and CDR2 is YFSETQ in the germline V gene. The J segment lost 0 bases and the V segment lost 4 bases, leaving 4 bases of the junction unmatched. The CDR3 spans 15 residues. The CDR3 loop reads CASSVQGDSGNTIYF. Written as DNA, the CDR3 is TGCGCCAGCAGCGTGCAGGGGGACTCTGGAAACACCATATATTTT.

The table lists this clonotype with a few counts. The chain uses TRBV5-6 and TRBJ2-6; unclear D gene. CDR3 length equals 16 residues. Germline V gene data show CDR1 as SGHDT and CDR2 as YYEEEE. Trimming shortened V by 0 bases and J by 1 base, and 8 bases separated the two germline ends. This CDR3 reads CASSLVRQSGANVLTF. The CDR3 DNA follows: TGTGCCAGCAGCTTGGTCCGGCAATCTGGGGCCAACGTCCTGACTTTC. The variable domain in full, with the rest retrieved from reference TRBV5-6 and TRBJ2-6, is DAGVTQSPTHLIKTRGQQVTLRCSPKSGHDTVSWYQQALGQGPQFIFQYYEEEERQRGNFPDRFSGHQFPNYSSELNVNALLLGDSALYLCASSLVRQSGANVLTFGAGSRLTVL.

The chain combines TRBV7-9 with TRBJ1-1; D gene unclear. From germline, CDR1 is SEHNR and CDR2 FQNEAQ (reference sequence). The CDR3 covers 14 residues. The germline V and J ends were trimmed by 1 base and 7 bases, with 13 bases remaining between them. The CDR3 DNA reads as TGTGCCAGCAGCTTAGGATTGCTCACAGTTGAAGCTTTCTTT. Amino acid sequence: CASSLGLLTVEAFF.

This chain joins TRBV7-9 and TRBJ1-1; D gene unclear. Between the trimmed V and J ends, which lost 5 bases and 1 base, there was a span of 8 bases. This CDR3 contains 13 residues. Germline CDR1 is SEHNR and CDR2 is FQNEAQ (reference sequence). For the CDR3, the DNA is TGTGCCAGCAGCCGCTGGGAGAACACTGAAGCTTTCTTT. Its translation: CASSRWENTEAFF. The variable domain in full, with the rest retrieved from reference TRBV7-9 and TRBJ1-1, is DTGVSQNPRHKITKRGQNVTFRCDPISEHNRLYWYRQTLGQGPEFLTYFQNEAQLEKSRLLSDRFSAERPKGSFSTLEIQRTEQGDSAMYLCASSRWENTEAFFGQGTRLTVV.

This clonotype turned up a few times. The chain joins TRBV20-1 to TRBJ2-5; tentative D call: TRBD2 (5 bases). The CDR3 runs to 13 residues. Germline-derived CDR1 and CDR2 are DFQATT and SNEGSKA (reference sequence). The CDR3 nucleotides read TGCAGGGCCGGGAAAAGCGTCCAAGAGACCCAGTACTTC. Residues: CRAGKSVQETQYF.

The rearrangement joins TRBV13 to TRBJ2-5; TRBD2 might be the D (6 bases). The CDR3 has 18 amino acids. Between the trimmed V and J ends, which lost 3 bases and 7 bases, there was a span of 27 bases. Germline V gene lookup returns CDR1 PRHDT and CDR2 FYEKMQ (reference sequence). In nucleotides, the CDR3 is TGTGCCAGCAGCTTTGGAACCTTAGAGGGAGGATTCGGTGGGACCCAGTACTTC. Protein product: CASSFGTLEGGFGGTQYF.

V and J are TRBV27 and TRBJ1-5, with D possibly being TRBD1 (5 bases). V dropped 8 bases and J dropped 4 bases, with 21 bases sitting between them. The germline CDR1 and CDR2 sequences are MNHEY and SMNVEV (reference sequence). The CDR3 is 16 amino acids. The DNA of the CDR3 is TGTGCCAGCGGTCCTGTGAAGGACAAGAAAAATCAGCCCCAGCATTTT. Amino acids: CASGPVKDKKNQPQHF.

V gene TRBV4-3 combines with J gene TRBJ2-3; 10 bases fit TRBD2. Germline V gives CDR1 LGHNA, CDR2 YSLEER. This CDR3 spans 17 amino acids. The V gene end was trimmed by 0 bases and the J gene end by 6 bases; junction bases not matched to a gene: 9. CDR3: CASSQDPGLAGADTQYF. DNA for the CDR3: TGCGCCAGCAGCCAAGACCCTGGGCTAGCGGGAGCTGATACGCAGTATTTT.

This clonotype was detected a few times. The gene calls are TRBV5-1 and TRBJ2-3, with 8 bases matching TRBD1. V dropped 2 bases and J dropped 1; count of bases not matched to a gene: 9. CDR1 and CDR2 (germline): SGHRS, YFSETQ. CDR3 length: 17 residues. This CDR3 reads CASSFSPLGQGTDTQYF. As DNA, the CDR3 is TGCGCCAGCAGCTTTTCCCCTCTGGGACAGGGCACAGATACGCAGTATTTT.

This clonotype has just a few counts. CDR3 amino acids: CASSSGTAGNIQYF. The CDR3 bases are TGTGCCAGCAGTTCCGGGACGGCGGGAAACATTCAGTACTTC. This rearrangement joins TRBV28 to TRBJ2-4; D may be TRBD1 or TRBD2 (5 bases each). V dropped 4 bases and J dropped 6 bases, with 13 bases sitting between them. From germline, CDR1 is MDHEN and CDR2 SYDVKM. The CDR3 contains 14 residues.